The 32 T cell receptor beta chains reported below all come from one sample, sequenced in a study of T cell changes during pregnancy in multiple sclerosis. Method: immunoSEQ multiplex PCR; TCRdb's copy keeps in-frame clones and lacks some. The sample carries tens of thousands of clones, over 90% recorded once. Sequenced material: peripheral blood, taken in the third trimester of pregnancy. The receptor set was obtained from a female donor with multiple sclerosis, enrolled in a pregnancy study.

This chain links TRBV28 with TRBJ1-1; D is uncertain. Germline CDR1 reads MDHEN; CDR2 reads SYDVKM. Trimming removed 0 bases from V and 1 base from J, with 6 bases in between. The CDR3 has 14 residues. The CDR3: CASSLWGGNTEAFF. In nucleotides, the CDR3 is TGTGCCAGCAGTTTATGGGGAGGGAACACTGAAGCTTTCTTT.

The J gene is TRBJ2-7, the V gene TRBV4-1, with 11 bases that match TRBD1. The junction had 4 bases not matched to a gene; V was cut back by 1 base and J by 5 bases. This CDR3 region has 15 residues. The germline V gene encodes CDR1 MGHRA and CDR2 YSYEKL. Written as DNA, the CDR3 is TGCGCCAGCAGCCAAGCCCCGGGACAGGGGGACGAGCAGTACTTC. Translation: CASSQAPGQGDEQYF.

V is TRBV7-6 and J is TRBJ2-3, with a tentative D call TRBD2 (5 bases). This CDR3 spans 15 amino acids. Germline CDR1 and CDR2: SGHVS and FNYEAQ. V lost 5 bases and J lost 2, with 14 bases in between. CDR3 nucleotides: TGTGCCAGCAGCCCCGACGGAGGCTCCACAGATACGCAGTATTTT. It encodes CASSPDGGSTDTQYF.

The chain is built from TRBV27 and TRBJ2-2, with a tentative D call TRBD2 (5 bases). The germline gives CDR1 MNHEY, CDR2 SMNVEV (reference sequence). There are 13 residues in the CDR3. Trimming left V 7 bases short and J 5 bases short, with 11 bases between. CDR3 nucleotides: TGTGCCAGCACCCCCTCGGGGACCGGGGAGCTGTTTTTT. It encodes CASTPSGTGELFF.

This chain links TRBV28 with TRBJ1-5; 7 bases fit TRBD1. CDR1 and CDR2 (germline): MDHEN, SYDVKM. Trimming removed 6 bases from V and 5 bases from J; junction bases left unmatched: 7. The CDR3 has 14 residues. The CDR3 spells CASRKGQRYQPQHF. The CDR3 DNA follows: TGTGCCAGCAGAAAGGGACAGCGATATCAGCCCCAGCATTTT.

The V call is TRBV30, the J call TRBJ2-1; TRBD2 matches at 10 bases. The CDR3 length is 15 residues. J was trimmed by 4 bases and V by 4 bases; bases with no gene match: 7. CDR1 is GTSNPN, CDR2 SVGIG, per germline (reference sequence). CDR3 loop: CAWKELAGVYNEQFF. DNA for the CDR3: TGTGCCTGGAAGGAGCTAGCGGGAGTATACAATGAGCAGTTCTTC.

The J gene is TRBJ1-2, the V gene TRBV7-2, with a possible D match to TRBD1 (5 bases). Per the germline V gene, CDR1 is SGHTA and CDR2 is FQGNSA. The CDR3 is 19 residues long. The ends were cut back, 8 bases at V and 4 bases at J, with 32 bases in the middle. CDR3 residues: CASGPLGGWAGIGIYGYTF. CDR3 sequence (DNA): TGTGCCAGCGGCCCCCTGGGAGGATGGGCAGGGATCGGGATCTATGGCTACACCTTC.

The chain carries TRBV7-9 and TRBJ2-1, with 11 bases lining up with TRBD2. Germline V gene lookup returns CDR1 SEHNR and CDR2 FQNEAQ (reference sequence). The V segment lost 5 bases and the J segment 8 bases; nucleotides outside the gene matches: 8. The CDR3 covers 15 residues. The CDR3 nucleotides are TGTGCCAGCAGCCCACCCTCGGGACTAGCGGATGAGCAGTTCTTC. The encoded protein is CASSPPSGLADEQFF.

This clone was seen once. This CDR3 is CASSYSTGARSGNTIYF. The DNA for the CDR3 is TGTGCCAGCAGCTACTCGACAGGGGCCCGCTCTGGAAACACCATATATTTT. J is TRBJ1-3 and V is TRBV11-2; 8 bases map to TRBD1. V dropped 4 bases and J dropped 0; count of bases not matched to a gene: 8. The CDR3 has 17 amino acids. Looked up from germline, CDR1 is SGHAT and CDR2 is FQNNGV.

V is TRBV9 and J is TRBJ1-2, with TRBD1 identical over 8 bases. In germline, CDR1 is SGDLS, CDR2 YYNGEE. Germline trimming cut 7 bases from V and 5 bases from J; bases unmatched to any gene: 7. This CDR3 spans 13 amino acids. The CDR3 sequence: CASGPDRGYGYTF. The CDR3 nucleotides read TGTGCCAGCGGCCCCGACAGGGGATATGGCTACACCTTC.

The V gene is TRBV5-1, the J gene TRBJ2-7, with D possibly matching TRBD2 (5 bases). The CDR3 is 13 residues long. Germline V gene sequence: CDR1 SGHRS, CDR2 YFSETQ. V dropped 0 bases and J dropped 2 bases, with 6 bases sitting between them. The CDR3 spells CASSLARAYEQYF. The CDR3 coding sequence is TGCGCCAGCAGCTTGGCGAGGGCCTACGAGCAGTACTTC.

This sequence joins TRBV29-1 and TRBJ2-3; D possibly corresponds to TRBD1 (6 bases). V shed 6 bases and J shed 1 base, with 20 bases lying between them. There are 16 residues in the CDR3. Germline lookup yields CDR1 SQVTM and CDR2 ANQGSEA. The DNA for the CDR3 is TGCAGCGTCGATCCGACAGGCGCCTCGGGCACAGATACGCAGTATTTT. Translating gives CSVDPTGASGTDTQYF.

Details on this clone: Other DNA variants within this sample encode the same CDR3. V usage is TRBV30 and J usage is TRBJ1-1; a weak D match, TRBD1 (6 bases). The V end was cut by 3 bases, the J end by 6 bases, with 8 bases between. The CDR3 has 11 residues. Germline V CDR1 and CDR2: GTSNPN, SVGIG (reference sequence). CDR3 protein: CAWSRGPEAFF. In DNA, the CDR3 is TGTGCCTGGAGCAGGGGCCCTGAAGCTTTCTTT.

DNA of the CDR3: TGTGCCTGGAGTATCACCGGGACTAGCGCTGAGACCCAGTACTTC. It specifies CAWSITGTSAETQYF. The chain carries TRBV30 and TRBJ2-5; TRBD2 agrees at 10 bases. The trim removed 2 bases at V and 5 bases at J, leaving 8 bases unmatched. Germline values: CDR1 GTSNPN, CDR2 SVGIG (reference sequence). CDR3 length: 15 amino acids.

The chain couples TRBV28 to TRBJ2-7, with 7 bases that match TRBD1. CDR1 MDHEN and CDR2 SYDVKM come from the germline V gene. This CDR3 is 13 amino acids long. With V trimmed by 5 bases and J by 3 bases, 4 bases remained unmatched. The CDR3 loop is CASSTGEFYEQYF. In DNA form, the CDR3 reads TGTGCCAGCAGTACAGGGGAATTCTACGAGCAGTACTTC.

The CDR3 sequence: CASSLEHRGGEQYF. CDR3 DNA: TGTGCCAGCAGTTTGGAACACAGGGGAGGCGAGCAGTACTTC. V and J are TRBV27 and TRBJ2-7; D is perhaps TRBD1 (7 bases). CDR1 MNHEY and CDR2 SMNVEV come from the germline V gene (reference sequence). This CDR3 is 14 amino acids long. The V end lost 3 bases, the J end lost 6 bases, and 15 bases lay between the germline ends.

The rearrangement joins TRBV19 to TRBJ1-5; no firm D call. Trimming took off 2 bases at V and 4 bases at J, with 3 bases between the two ends. Germline V CDR1 and CDR2: LNHDA, SQIVND (reference sequence). The CDR3 totals 12 residues. The CDR3 DNA reads TGTGCCAGTAGTATATATAATCAGCCCCAGCATTTT. Encoded protein: CASSIYNQPQHF.

The chain carries TRBV6-6 and TRBJ2-7, with 8 bases lining up with TRBD1. V was clipped by 6 bases and J by 3 bases; unmatched bases: 7. The CDR3 is made up of 14 amino acids. Per the germline V gene, CDR1 is MNHNY and CDR2 is SVGAGI (reference sequence). The CDR3 DNA is TGTGCCAGCAGCCGAGGACAGGGCCTCTACGAGCAGTACTTC. Translating gives CASSRGQGLYEQYF.

The chain uses TRBV4-1 and TRBJ2-7, with 9 bases matching TRBD1. There are 11 residues in the CDR3. Trimming took 4 bases from V and 12 from J; bases not matched to a gene: 4. The germline V gene has CDR1 MGHRA and CDR2 YSYEKL. This CDR3 is CASSRDRVLYF. Here the CDR3 DNA reads TGCGCCAGCAGCCGGGACAGGGTCTTGTACTTC.

V is TRBV9 and J is TRBJ2-3; 8 bases are shared with TRBD2. CDR1 is SGDLS, CDR2 YYNGEE, per germline. The CDR3 loop spans 16 amino acids. Trimming took 4 bases from V and 2 from J; bases not matched to a gene: 9. The DNA of the CDR3 is TGTGCCAGCAGCCCCCGAAGTAGCGGGACCACAGATACGCAGTATTTT. Translation gives CASSPRSSGTTDTQYF.

J is TRBJ2-7 and V is TRBV4-2, with unresolved D. The CDR3 is 13 residues long. Trimming took 0 bases from V and 2 from J, leaving 5 bases between them. Germline CDR1 reads LGHNA; CDR2 reads YNFKEQ. CDR3 nucleotide sequence: TGTGCCAGCAGCCAAGATACGGCCTACGAGCAGTACTTC. This codes for CASSQDTAYEQYF.

The chain links TRBV9 to TRBJ2-5; the match to TRBD2 covers 8 bases. CDR1 is SGDLS, CDR2 YYNGEE, per germline. Losses at the gene ends were 6 bases for V and 1 base for J; bases not matched to a gene: 5. CDR3 length: 14 amino acids. CDR3 in DNA: TGTGCCAGCAACGACCGGGAGGGCCAAGAGACCCAGTACTTC. This encodes CASNDREGQETQYF. Full variable domain (remainder filled in from reference TRBV9 and TRBJ2-5): DSGVTQTPKHLITATGQRVTLRCSPRSGDLSVYWYQQSLDQGLQFLIQYYNGEERAKGNILERFSAQQFPDLHSELNLSSLELGDSALYFCASNDREGQETQYFGPGTRLLVL.

The chain has TRBV6-1 and TRBJ1-1, with 8 bases identical to TRBD1. Germline assignment: CDR1 MNHNS and CDR2 SASEGT. This CDR3 has 13 residues. V shed 5 bases, J shed 5 bases, and the junction held 4 bases outside the gene matches. CDR3 protein: CASSQGAGTEAFF. Here the CDR3 DNA reads TGTGCCAGCAGTCAGGGGGCAGGTACTGAAGCTTTCTTT.

CDR3 coding DNA: TGCAGCGCTCCGGGTCACACAGATACGCAGTATTTT. Translated, it gives CSAPGHTDTQYF. The chain couples TRBV29-1 to TRBJ2-3; D not resolved. CDR3 length: 12 residues. V lost 7 bases and J lost 2, with 10 bases in between. The germline V gene encodes CDR1 SQVTM and CDR2 ANQGSEA.

V and J are TRBV29-1 and TRBJ2-1, with 14 positions matching TRBD2. CDR1 is SQVTM, CDR2 ANQGSEA, per germline. Trimming cost V 4 bases and J 7 bases; bases outside gene matches: 3. The CDR3 has 14 amino acids. CDR3 in amino acids: CSVGGTSGSNEQFF. In DNA, the CDR3 is TGCAGCGTTGGCGGGACTAGCGGGAGTAATGAGCAGTTCTTC.

The gene calls are TRBV5-4 and TRBJ1-3; D is possibly TRBD1 (5 bases). V shed 4 bases and J shed 4 bases, with 12 bases lying between them. From germline, CDR1 is SGHNT and CDR2 YYREEE (reference sequence). This CDR3 comprises 14 residues. CDR3 DNA: TGTGCCAGCAGCCCCGGGACTGCCGGAAACACCATATATTTT. Its protein product is CASSPGTAGNTIYF.

The chain couples TRBV5-4 to TRBJ2-7; 9 bases match TRBD1. Germline-derived CDR1 and CDR2 are SGHNT and YYREEE (reference sequence). Trimming took 4 bases from V and 3 from J; bases not matched to a gene: 2. The CDR3 runs to 13 residues. This chain's CDR3 is CASSRTGVYEQYF. The CDR3 DNA sequence: TGTGCCAGCAGCCGGACAGGGGTCTACGAGCAGTACTTC.

This sequence joins TRBV27 and TRBJ2-7; D possibly corresponds to TRBD1 (5 bases). The CDR3 contains 11 residues. Trimming pared 5 bases from V and 3 bases from J, leaving 5 bases between. In germline, CDR1 is MNHEY, CDR2 SMNVEV (reference sequence). CDR3: CASSRGYEQYF. CDR3 bases: TGTGCCAGCAGTAGGGGCTACGAGCAGTACTTC.

The V and J genes are TRBV6-1 and TRBJ2-7, with D tentatively TRBD2 (7 bases). This CDR3 has 15 amino acids. In germline, CDR1 is MNHNS, CDR2 SASEGT. Trimming shortened V by 3 bases and J by 0 bases, and 12 bases separated the two germline ends. The CDR3 is CASSEGGTISYEQYF. The DNA of the CDR3 is TGTGCCAGCAGTGAGGGGGGGACAATCTCCTACGAGCAGTACTTC.

About this clone: Other DNA variants within this sample encode the same CDR3. The chain recombines TRBV6-5 with TRBJ2-7; TRBD2 is a possible D gene (5 bases). V was clipped by 0 bases and J by 0 bases, with 9 bases between them. Per the germline V gene, CDR1 is MNHEY and CDR2 is SVGAGI. This CDR3 contains 15 residues. CDR3: CASSYSSGSSYEQYF. The CDR3 nucleotides are TGTGCCAGCAGTTACTCCAGCGGTAGCTCCTACGAGCAGTACTTC.

This rearrangement joins TRBV7-2 to TRBJ2-7; TRBD2 matches 10 bases. Germline values: CDR1 SGHTA, CDR2 FQGNSA. The length of the CDR3 is 18 residues. Trimming removed 1 base from V and 0 bases from J; junction bases left unmatched: 9. This CDR3 is CASSLDGSGRFRSYEQYF. CDR3 sequence (DNA): TGTGCCAGCAGCTTAGATGGTAGCGGGAGGTTCCGCTCCTACGAGCAGTACTTC.

V and J are TRBV11-2 and TRBJ2-5; possibly TRBD1 for D (6 bases). The germline CDR1 and CDR2 sequences are SGHAT and FQNNGV. V lost 1 base, J lost 3 bases, and 9 bases lay in between. CDR3 size: 14 residues. As DNA, the CDR3 is TGTGCCAGCAGCTTAGTAGGGGGTAAAGAGACCCAGTACTTC. It is translated as CASSLVGGKETQYF.